This T cell receptor (beta chain) derives from a study of blood T cell repertoires in COVID-19 (dated by TCRdb to the early 2020s). For context, the study as a whole: Samples from collaborators originated in the United States, Italy and Spain and spanned both the acute and convalescent phases of COVID-19. The material from the prospective study consisted of cDNA or gDNA derived from T cells, B-cell-depleted T cells, or PBMCs. Subjects who had been exposed to COVID-19, were actively infected with it, or had recovered from it provided the deeply sampled blood TCRbeta repertoires that made up the dataset. The repertoires were released in a freely available public database meant as a resource for research on the immune response to SARS-CoV-2. Samples came from the ongoing ImmuneRACE study (first 160 participants) plus 1,254 subjects from 6 global collaborators. A de-identified subject ID, COVID-19 status, age in years and sex were almost always included in the sample metadata. Where available, HLA class I and class II types were obtained from metadata supplied by the sample provider rather than from assay-based typing.

Broader findings and caveats from the paper: The quantity of clinical and demographic metadata differed by source and by participant and was supplied without curation.

The immunoSEQ Assay, a bias-controlled multiplex PCR, was used to amplify TCRbeta CDR3 regions from genomic DNA. The authors' pipeline ran thus. Nucleated cell counts per sample were estimated from amplification of reference gene primers within the assay. To quantify the absolute abundance of each unique TCRbeta CDR3 rearrangement, sequence reads were collapsed and filtered. Productive Simpson clonality was computed per sample as the square root of Simpson's diversity index over productive rearrangements. This immuneACCESS table, as held by TCRdb, lists in-frame sequences with V and J called but not all clones. Of the missing ones, under half trace to an unresolved V gene in checked studies; the others have no known cause. The V and J calls and the clone size are those of that table, but D and trimming were determined from the DNA. In all, the sample holds 55,000 to 85,000 clones, and 70% to 85% of those were seen once. The ten largest clones capture around 0.83% of the sample.

Each collaborating institution followed its own protocols to collect whole blood in K2EDTA tubes. For TCRbeta analysis, collaborators shipped samples as frozen whole blood, isolated PBMCs, or DNA extracted from either of those sample types. Comment on this clone: Its cognate antigen has yet to be identified. Base qualities are missing; no much larger clone stands one base away.

The V end gives up 2 bases and the J end 2 bases, leaving 6 bases in the junction not matched to a gene. Sequences MGHRA (CDR1) and YSYEKL (CDR2) are obtained from the germline V gene. Its CDR3 holds 15 amino acids, cysteine through phenylalanine. Only CDR3 DNA remains: 45 bases, in frame from the first base. This clonotype originated in a woman aged 70-85 years with acute or convalescent COVID-19. The chain links TRBV4-1 with TRBJ2-7, and 7 junctional nucleotides match TRBD2. The sample comprised peripheral blood. The CDR3 is CASSQSLAAPYEQYF. The DNA sequence is as follows: TGCGCCAGCAGCCAATCGCTAGCGGCGCCCTACGAGCAGTACTTC.